The clone carrying this TCR beta chain turned up a few times. The TCR beta CDR3 regions underwent amplification using RNA transcripts as the source. Researchers ran a first-round RT-PCR on the TCR CDR3 using the HTBI primer set. One entry per CDR3 protein, called by TCRdb with MiXCR from the multiplex PCR reads. The sample lists 500,000 to 650,000 distinct CDR3 sequences, just under 20% seen once, with roughly 47% in the top ten. The data are from a study of T cells in Graves' hyperthyroidism and ophthalmopathy. The germline CDR1 and CDR2 sequences are MNHNS and SASEGT. V dropped 8 bases and J dropped 2; count of bases not matched to a gene: 8. The CDR3 loop spans 15 amino acids.

The chain has TRBV6-1 and TRBJ2-7, with 11 bases lining up with TRBD2. This clonotype originated in a man in his forties or fifties with Graves' ophthalmopathy. The sequencing sample was made of blood. CDR3 in DNA: TGTGCCAGCGGCGCTTTGACTAGCGGGACCTACGAGCAGTACTTC. It codes for CASGALTSGTYEQYF.